Below, 15 T cell receptor beta chains from the same sample are listed, as sequenced in a study of blood T cells in healthy people across ages. Primed by a sample-barcoded 5' primer and a J-beta primer mix, a second PCR proceeded for about 7 to 11 cycles. TCRdb processed the 5' RACE reads anew with MiXCR; each CDR3 protein has one entry. This sample carries nearly 1 million distinct CDR3 sequences, approximately 50% of them seen once, and the ten largest clones take roughly 23%. The material sequenced was blood. These receptors were obtained from a woman in her sixties in good health.

The V call is TRBV7-8, the J call TRBJ2-1, with D unclear. Germline CDR1 is SGHVS and CDR2 is FQNEAQ. This CDR3 comprises 16 residues. Trimming shortened V by 6 bases and J by 4 bases, and 19 bases separated the two germline ends. Here the CDR3 DNA reads TGTGCCAGCAGGCAGCTTACTCAGAGAGGATACAATGAGCAGTTCTTC. Translated: CASRQLTQRGYNEQFF.

This clonotype was seen a single time. V gene TRBV7-2 combines with J gene TRBJ1-2; a possible D gene is TRBD1 (5 bases). Deletions cut 2 bases from V and 5 bases from J, with 12 bases between. Germline V CDR1 and CDR2: SGHTA, FQGNSA. There are 14 residues in the CDR3. The CDR3: CASSLRGVFYGYTF. In nucleotides, the CDR3 is TGTGCCAGCAGCTTACGAGGGGTTTTTTATGGCTACACCTTC.

V gene TRBV20-1 combines with J gene TRBJ2-3, with 12 bases matching TRBD2. CDR1 is DFQATT and CDR2 is SNEGSKA in the germline V gene (reference sequence). The CDR3 contains 17 residues. Trimming removed 5 bases from V and 0 bases from J; junction bases left unmatched: 9. As DNA, the CDR3 is TGCAGTGCTGACGATTACGGACTAGCGGGAAGCACAGATACGCAGTATTTT. Translated, it gives CSADDYGLAGSTDTQYF.

The CDR3 nucleotides are TGTGCCAGCAGTGAAGAACCAGGGACAATCTATGGCTACACCTTC. Its translation is CASSEEPGTIYGYTF. The chain combines TRBV6-1 with TRBJ1-2; the D gene is possibly TRBD1 (6 bases). Trimming pared 1 base from V and 4 bases from J, leaving 13 bases between. The CDR3 is 15 residues long. The germline CDR1 and CDR2 sequences are MNHNS and SASEGT.

The chain employs TRBV7-2 and TRBJ2-5; D perhaps matches TRBD1 (5 bases). Trimming removed 2 bases from V and 9 bases from J, with 13 bases in between. The CDR3 has 13 amino acids. Per the germline V gene, CDR1 is SGHTA and CDR2 is FQGNSA. The CDR3 DNA reads as TGTGCCAGCAGCTTAACGGCTCAAGGGGCCCAGTACTTC. Translated: CASSLTAQGAQYF.

The chain couples TRBV27 to TRBJ2-5; 8 bases match TRBD2. This CDR3 is built from 12 residues. V was clipped by 5 bases and J by 7 bases; unmatched bases: 3. Germline V gene lookup returns CDR1 MNHEY and CDR2 SMNVEV (reference sequence). The CDR3 DNA reads TGTGCCAGCAGTGCCGGGGGGGGGACCCAGTACTTC. Encoded protein: CASSAGGGTQYF.

This clonotype was counted many times. This sequence joins TRBV29-1 and TRBJ2-5, with D perhaps TRBD2 (6 bases). Per germline, CDR1 SQVTM and CDR2 ANQGSEA. The V end was cut by 3 bases, the J end by 6 bases, with 14 bases between. The CDR3 covers 13 residues. Here the CDR3 reads CSVEPGGGKTQYF. CDR3 DNA: TGCAGCGTTGAGCCCGGGGGAGGAAAGACCCAGTACTTC.

The chain combines TRBV7-9 with TRBJ2-4, with D perhaps matching TRBD1 (6 bases). The CDR3 has 17 residues. Trimming shortened V by 3 bases and J by 7 bases, and 22 bases separated the two germline ends. Germline CDR1 is SEHNR and CDR2 is FQNEAQ (reference sequence). CDR3: CASSFKFGMGQGNIQYF. CDR3 coding DNA: TGTGCCAGCAGCTTTAAATTTGGGATGGGTCAGGGGAACATTCAGTACTTC.

The chain combines TRBV6-1 with TRBJ2-7; 10 bases map to TRBD2. This CDR3 contains 19 residues. Trimming at V came to 8 bases and at J to 3 bases, leaving 22 bases not matched to a gene. Germline V lookup: CDR1 MNHNS, CDR2 SASEGT. CDR3 sequence reads: CASRSSLAGAQGKVYEQYF. CDR3 coding DNA: TGTGCCAGCCGCTCCTCCCTAGCGGGAGCTCAAGGCAAAGTCTACGAGCAGTACTTC.

V usage is TRBV29-1 and J usage is TRBJ2-5, with TRBD2 as a possible D gene (6 bases). Germline loops: CDR1 SQVTM, CDR2 ANQGSEA. The ends were cut back, 3 bases at V and 4 bases at J, with 9 bases in the middle. There are 12 residues in the CDR3. The CDR3 sequence is CSVEGGLETQYF. For the CDR3, the DNA is TGCAGCGTTGAGGGGGGACTAGAGACCCAGTACTTC.

This rearrangement joins TRBV20-1 to TRBJ2-3; TRBD2 matches 9 bases. The V and J ends lost 0 bases and 7 bases, in that order; junction bases with no gene match: 11. The CDR3 is 16 amino acids. Germline CDR1 and CDR2: DFQATT and SNEGSKA (reference sequence). The CDR3 sequence is CSARDPRAGGPNTQYF. The CDR3 region has the DNA TGCAGTGCTAGAGATCCTAGGGCGGGAGGGCCGAATACGCAGTATTTT.

V is TRBV29-1 and J is TRBJ1-2; D is unclear. CDR1 and CDR2 (germline): SQVTM, ANQGSEA. This CDR3 region has 12 residues. V lost 7 bases, J lost 3 bases, and 12 bases lay in between. CDR3 residues: CSGGELDYGYTF. As DNA, the CDR3 is TGCAGCGGGGGTGAGCTGGACTATGGCTACACCTTC.

The chain is built from TRBV10-2 and TRBJ2-3; 7 bases are a match to TRBD1. Germline V lookup: CDR1 WSHSY, CDR2 SAAADI. The CDR3 spans 14 residues. Trimming removed 8 bases from V and 0 bases from J; junction bases left unmatched: 5. The DNA of the CDR3 is TGCGCCAGCCGGGACAGAATAAGCACAGATACGCAGTATTTT. It translates to CASRDRISTDTQYF.

The chain recombines TRBV7-9 with TRBJ2-1; D may be TRBD1 (5 bases). The length of the CDR3 is 14 residues. Trimming removed 1 base from V and 9 bases from J, with 13 bases in between. Germline values: CDR1 SEHNR, CDR2 FQNEAQ (reference sequence). CDR3 protein: CASSLEAGMSEQFF. CDR3 nucleotide sequence: TGTGCCAGCAGCTTAGAGGCAGGGATGAGTGAGCAGTTCTTC. Full variable domain (remainder filled in from reference TRBV7-9 and TRBJ2-1): DTGVSQNPRHKITKRGQNVTFRCDPISEHNRLYWYRQTLGQGPEFLTYFQNEAQLEKSRLLSDRFSAERPKGSFSTLEIQRTEQGDSAMYLCASSLEAGMSEQFFGPGTRLTVL.

This clonotype was seen a handful of times. The V gene is TRBV12-3 or TRBV12-4, the J gene TRBJ2-4, with 7 nucleotides matching TRBD1. This CDR3 is 15 amino acids long. Germline trimming cut 2 bases from V and 13 bases from J; bases unmatched to any gene: 14. CDR3 nucleotides: TGTGCCAGCAGTTTATCGGCAGGGGGTGGAGGTGAGCAGTACTTC. It is translated as CASSLSAGGGGEQYF.